This T cell receptor beta chain originates from a study of T cell responses to AZD1222 COVID-19 vaccine. The germline CDR1 and CDR2 sequences are MNHEY and SVGEGT. Trimming took 0 bases from V and 0 from J, leaving 9 bases between them. The CDR3 runs to 16 residues. Turning to this clone: The target antigen is unknown.

General observations from the study: Two AZD1222 administrations were followed by greater Spike-specific TCR breadth and depth. The peak T cell response came first, and repertoires were sampled only after it.

Some clones are missing from TCRdb's copy, which holds only in-frame ones; the method was immunoSEQ multiplex PCR. The data show 100,000 to 150,000 clones, over 75% seen once. The source was peripheral blood, collected on day 0 of AZD1222 vaccination. The chain has TRBV6-2 or TRBV6-3 and TRBJ1-3; D is undetermined. This clonotype originated in an adult in good health. DNA for the CDR3: TGTGCCAGCAGTTACTCGGGCCGGGGCTCTGGAAACACCATATATTTT. Translated, it gives CASSYSGRGSGNTIYF.